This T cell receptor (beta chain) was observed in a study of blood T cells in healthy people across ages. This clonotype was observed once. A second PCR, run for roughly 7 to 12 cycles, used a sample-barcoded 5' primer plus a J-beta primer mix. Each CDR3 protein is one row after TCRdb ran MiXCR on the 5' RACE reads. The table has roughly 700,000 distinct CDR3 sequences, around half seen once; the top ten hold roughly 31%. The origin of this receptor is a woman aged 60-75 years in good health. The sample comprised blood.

CDR3 amino acids: CASSPRPGLINEKLFF. The CDR3 bases are TGTGCCAGCAGTCCTCGCCCGGGACTAATTAATGAAAAACTGTTTTTT. This chain joins TRBV7-6 and TRBJ1-4; a weak D match, TRBD1 (5 bases). The CDR3 has 16 residues. Germline V gives CDR1 SGHVS, CDR2 FNYEAQ. The V gene lost 6 bases and the J gene lost 4 bases, with 18 bases spanning the gap.